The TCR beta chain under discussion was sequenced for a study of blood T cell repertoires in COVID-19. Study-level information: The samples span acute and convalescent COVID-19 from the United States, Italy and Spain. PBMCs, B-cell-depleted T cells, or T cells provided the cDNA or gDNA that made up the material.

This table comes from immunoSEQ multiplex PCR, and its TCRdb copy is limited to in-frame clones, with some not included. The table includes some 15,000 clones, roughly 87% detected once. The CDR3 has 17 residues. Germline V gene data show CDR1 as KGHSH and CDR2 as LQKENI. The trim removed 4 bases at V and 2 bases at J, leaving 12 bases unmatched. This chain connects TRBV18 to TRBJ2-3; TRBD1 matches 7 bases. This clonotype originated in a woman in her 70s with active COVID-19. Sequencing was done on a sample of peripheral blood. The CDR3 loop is CASSREQTGFVTDTQYF. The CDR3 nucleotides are TGTGCCAGCTCACGGGAACAGACAGGGTTTGTCACAGATACGCAGTATTTT.